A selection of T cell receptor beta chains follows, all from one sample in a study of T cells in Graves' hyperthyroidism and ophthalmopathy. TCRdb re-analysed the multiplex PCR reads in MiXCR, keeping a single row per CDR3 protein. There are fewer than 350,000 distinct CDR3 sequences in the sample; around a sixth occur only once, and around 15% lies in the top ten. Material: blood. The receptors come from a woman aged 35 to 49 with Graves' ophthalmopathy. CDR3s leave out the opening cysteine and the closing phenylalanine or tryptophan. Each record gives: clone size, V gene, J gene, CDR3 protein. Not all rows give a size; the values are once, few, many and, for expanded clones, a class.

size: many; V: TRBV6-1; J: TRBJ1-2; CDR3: ASRLPGQNYGYT
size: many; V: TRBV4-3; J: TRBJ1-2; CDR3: ASSQGSKGAGGYT
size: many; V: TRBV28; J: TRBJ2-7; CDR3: ASSLRGNRGEQY
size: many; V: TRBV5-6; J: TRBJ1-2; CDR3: ASSSTQGNYGYT
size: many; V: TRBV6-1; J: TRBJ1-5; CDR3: ASSDGNQPQH
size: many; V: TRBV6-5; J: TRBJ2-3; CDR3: ASSYGTGVRNTQY
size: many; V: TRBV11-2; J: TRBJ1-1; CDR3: ASSLVEGTGGFGTEAF
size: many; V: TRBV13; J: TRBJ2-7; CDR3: ASSVRQSSYEQY
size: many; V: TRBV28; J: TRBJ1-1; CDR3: ASSNRGQRNTEAF
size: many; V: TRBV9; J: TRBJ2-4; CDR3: ASSVGRTLAKNIQY
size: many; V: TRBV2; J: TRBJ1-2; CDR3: ASSITGTGRYGYT
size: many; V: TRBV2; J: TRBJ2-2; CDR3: ASSEMRLNTGELF
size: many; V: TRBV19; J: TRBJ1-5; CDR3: ASSTGTDSNQPQH
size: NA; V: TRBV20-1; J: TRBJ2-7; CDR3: SARDSSYEQY
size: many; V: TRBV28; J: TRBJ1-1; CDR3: ASSLLAGMNTEAF
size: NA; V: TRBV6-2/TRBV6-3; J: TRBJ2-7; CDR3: AAKGGRSDEQY
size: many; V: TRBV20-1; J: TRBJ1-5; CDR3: SAIPTGNQPQH
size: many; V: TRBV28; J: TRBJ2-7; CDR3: ASSSTWLGEQY
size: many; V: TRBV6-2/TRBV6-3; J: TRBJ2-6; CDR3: ASTKNQGAKGANVLT
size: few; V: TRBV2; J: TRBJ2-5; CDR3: ASSSHLAGGQETQY
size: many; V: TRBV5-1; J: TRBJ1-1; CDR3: ASSRGQGVNTEAF
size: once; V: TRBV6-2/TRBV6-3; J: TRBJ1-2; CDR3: ASSSLLAVNGYI
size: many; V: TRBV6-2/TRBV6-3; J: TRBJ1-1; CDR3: ASSYPGQGPSNTEAF
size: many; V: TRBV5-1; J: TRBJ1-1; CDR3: ASSLQVGMNTEAF
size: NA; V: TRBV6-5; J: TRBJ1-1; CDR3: ASSYQGTAKAF
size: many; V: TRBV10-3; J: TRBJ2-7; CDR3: AIGTISYEQY
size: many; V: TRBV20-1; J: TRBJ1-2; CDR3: SATFSVGGLDFNYGYT
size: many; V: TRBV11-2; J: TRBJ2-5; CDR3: ASSLPYSSGRKETQY
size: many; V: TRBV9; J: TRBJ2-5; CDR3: ASSRGLAGEGETQY
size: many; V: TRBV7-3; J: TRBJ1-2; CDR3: ASSTTPGYGYT
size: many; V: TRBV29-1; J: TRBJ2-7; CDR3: SVSGTGAYEQY
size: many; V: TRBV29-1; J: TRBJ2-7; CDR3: SVDGRADGYEQY
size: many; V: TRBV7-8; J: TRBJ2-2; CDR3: ASANAAGELF
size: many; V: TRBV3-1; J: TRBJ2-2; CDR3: ASSQILAGKTGELF
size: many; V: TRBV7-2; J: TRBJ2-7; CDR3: ASSSGTISYEQY
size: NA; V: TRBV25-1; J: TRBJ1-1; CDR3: ASSKYLAGDRVMNTVAF
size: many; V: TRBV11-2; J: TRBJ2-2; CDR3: ASSLQGDTGELF
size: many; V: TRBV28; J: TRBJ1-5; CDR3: ASSRGRGRNQPQH
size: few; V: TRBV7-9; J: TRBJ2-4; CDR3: ASSLTGGEWNIQY
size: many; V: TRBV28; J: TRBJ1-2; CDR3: ASKGPDSNYGYT